The rows below give T cell receptor beta chains drawn from one sample of a study of Ad26.COV2.S vaccination and SARS-CoV-2 variants. Clones were sequenced by immunoSEQ multiplex PCR, and TCRdb holds only the in-frame ones, with some missing. This table has under 250,000 clones, roughly 89% appearing once. Sequencing was performed on peripheral blood, taken in a trial of Ad26.COV2.S vaccine versus placebo. These receptors came from a person aged 18-65 years who received the Ad26.COV2.S COVID-19 vaccine or a placebo. Each CDR3 is given with its conserved first and last residue. The D gene is left open where the match is weak.

d_gene: TRBD2; j_gene: TRBJ2-1; v_gene: TRBV29-1; CDR3aa: CSAALAGGDEQFF
d_gene: NA; j_gene: TRBJ2-1; v_gene: TRBV18; CDR3aa: CASSPDTLVRSEQFF
d_gene: NA; j_gene: TRBJ2-5; v_gene: TRBV25-1; CDR3aa: CASSSDRIGTQYF
d_gene: NA; j_gene: TRBJ1-1; v_gene: TRBV29-1; CDR3aa: CSVESGRLGWGEEAFF
d_gene: NA; j_gene: TRBJ2-1; v_gene: TRBV4-1; CDR3aa: CASSPQTDQRLVGGVAKFF
d_gene: NA; j_gene: TRBJ1-6; v_gene: TRBV6-1; CDR3aa: CASSEWLGLYNSPLHF
d_gene: NA; j_gene: TRBJ2-3; v_gene: TRBV3-1/TRBV3-2; CDR3aa: CASSQEGRTGTQYF
d_gene: NA; j_gene: TRBJ1-1; v_gene: TRBV13; CDR3aa: CASSQEDIAMNTEAFF
d_gene: NA; j_gene: TRBJ1-5; v_gene: TRBV19; CDR3aa: CASSFRLTSYSNQPQHF
d_gene: NA; j_gene: TRBJ2-5; v_gene: TRBV9; CDR3aa: CASSVVMGETQYF
d_gene: NA; j_gene: TRBJ2-1; v_gene: TRBV11-3; CDR3aa: CASSSTGTPNEQFF
d_gene: NA; j_gene: TRBJ1-2; v_gene: TRBV7-8; CDR3aa: CASSLEGSSYGYTF
d_gene: NA; j_gene: TRBJ1-5; v_gene: TRBV30; CDR3aa: CAWGEGHQPQHF
d_gene: NA; j_gene: TRBJ1-1; v_gene: TRBV27; CDR3aa: CASSLFGPKNTEAFF
d_gene: TRBD1; j_gene: TRBJ1-1; v_gene: TRBV18; CDR3aa: CASSPRQGEAFF
d_gene: NA; j_gene: TRBJ2-3; v_gene: TRBV30; CDR3aa: CAWSAGRPVTDTQYF
d_gene: NA; j_gene: TRBJ1-6; v_gene: TRBV2; CDR3aa: CASRVGRGPGPLHF
d_gene: NA; j_gene: TRBJ2-3; v_gene: TRBV11-2; CDR3aa: CASSHQDTQYF
d_gene: NA; j_gene: TRBJ2-7; v_gene: TRBV3-1/TRBV3-2; CDR3aa: CASSWTSSYEQYF
d_gene: NA; j_gene: TRBJ2-5; v_gene: TRBV5-4; CDR3aa: CASSARGRDQETQYF
d_gene: NA; j_gene: TRBJ1-6; v_gene: TRBV27; CDR3aa: CASSPDSSYNSPLHF
d_gene: NA; j_gene: TRBJ1-5; v_gene: TRBV10-1; CDR3aa: CASSTSPSRGETQPQHF
d_gene: TRBD1; j_gene: TRBJ1-2; v_gene: TRBV25-1; CDR3aa: CASSAMDRGGNGYTF
d_gene: NA; j_gene: TRBJ2-7; v_gene: TRBV6-2/TRBV6-3; CDR3aa: CASSRQVTAYEQYF
d_gene: TRBD1; j_gene: TRBJ1-6; v_gene: TRBV5-6; CDR3aa: CASSRKDRDGSPLHF
d_gene: TRBD1; j_gene: TRBJ2-5; v_gene: TRBV6-5; CDR3aa: CASSQTGTEQETQYF
d_gene: NA; j_gene: TRBJ2-5; v_gene: TRBV7-9; CDR3aa: CASSFGGQETQYF
d_gene: NA; j_gene: TRBJ2-3; v_gene: TRBV12-3/TRBV12-4; CDR3aa: CASSFPGVTQYF
d_gene: NA; j_gene: TRBJ2-7; v_gene: TRBV6-2/TRBV6-3; CDR3aa: CASSYPLGGGYEQYF